These 14 T cell receptor beta chains came from one sample sequenced in a study of CD8 T cells in ankylosing spondylitis. Each CDR3 protein gets one entry after TCRdb re-called the 5' RACE reads with MiXCR. The sample yields 200,000 to 250,000 distinct CDR3 sequences, around 10% seen once. The sample taken for sequencing was blood, either unsorted or a sorted T cell fraction (not recorded which). The receptors come from a male donor with ankylosing spondylitis or in good health (not recorded which).

Notes on this clonotype: A read error may explain this, as a much larger clone is one base away. The V gene is TRBV4-1, the J gene TRBJ1-4, with D tentatively TRBD1 (5 bases). From germline, CDR1 is MGHRA and CDR2 YSYEKL. This CDR3 region has 13 residues. V lost 8 bases, J lost 10 bases, and 17 bases lay in between. CDR3 sequence: CASGGAGRAKLFF. Written as DNA, the CDR3 is TGCGCCAGCGGAGGGGCAGGGCGGGCAAAACTGTTTTTT.

This clonotype has just a few counts. The gene calls are TRBV9 and TRBJ2-7; 8 bases match TRBD2. J gave up 5 bases and V 8 bases, and 12 bases lay outside the gene matches. Germline CDR1 and CDR2: SGDLS and YYNGEE. The CDR3 contains 14 residues. The CDR3: CASGRGTSNHEQYF. The CDR3 coding sequence is TGTGCCAGTGGTCGGGGGACTAGTAACCACGAGCAGTACTTC.

Concerning this clonotype: A much bigger clone sits one base away, suggesting this may be a read error. The chain combines TRBV2 with TRBJ2-3; weak D call: TRBD1 (5 bases). The CDR3 has 15 residues. Germline lookup yields CDR1 SNHLY and CDR2 FYNNEI. This CDR3 reads CASIVGVDGTGTQYF. The CDR3, as DNA: TGTGCCAGCATAGTCGGTGTTGATGGCACAGGTACGCAGTATTTT.

This clonotype has at least ten counts. V is TRBV5-1 and J is TRBJ2-1; a possible D gene is TRBD2 (5 bases). The CDR3 totals 14 residues. Germline CDR1 and CDR2: SGHRS and YFSETQ. V shed 3 bases and J shed 4 bases, with 11 bases lying between them. The CDR3 protein is CASSSGGLYNEQFF. The CDR3 DNA reads as TGCGCCAGCAGCTCCGGAGGTCTATACAATGAGCAGTTCTTC. Complete variable domain (other parts from reference TRBV5-1 and TRBJ2-1): KAGVTQTPRYLIKTRGQQVTLSCSPISGHRSVSWYQQTPGQGLQFLFEYFSETQRNKGNFPGRFSGRQFSNSRSEMNVSTLELGDSALYLCASSSGGLYNEQFFGPGTRLTVL.

This clonotype was observed a handful of times. This chain uses TRBV7-6 with TRBJ2-5; possibly TRBD2 for D (6 bases). Per the germline V gene, CDR1 is SGHVS and CDR2 is FNYEAQ. V dropped 2 bases and J dropped 8 bases, with 18 bases sitting between them. CDR3 length: 15 residues. As DNA, the CDR3 is TGTGCCAGCAGCTTAACGGTCCTGGAGGGCTCAACCCAGTACTTC. This translates into CASSLTVLEGSTQYF.

This clonotype was seen more than once but under ten times. V usage is TRBV27 and J usage is TRBJ1-1, with D possibly being TRBD1 (5 bases). Germline assignment: CDR1 MNHEY and CDR2 SMNVEV (reference sequence). The V and J ends lost 7 bases and 4 bases respectively, with 22 bases between them. The CDR3 consists of 16 residues. The CDR3 region has the DNA TGTGCCAGCAACCCTAGGGGTCCAAAGAGAGGCACTGAAGCTTTCTTT. This translates into CASNPRGPKRGTEAFF.

This clonotype has a count of ten or more. The gene calls are TRBV7-6 and TRBJ1-6; D not certain. Germline V lookup: CDR1 SGHVS, CDR2 FNYEAQ. Trimming cost V 5 bases and J 9 bases, with 11 bases left between them. This CDR3 spans 13 amino acids. The CDR3 reads CASSARPSSPLHF. In DNA, the CDR3 is TGTGCCAGCAGCGCACGACCAAGTTCACCCCTCCACTTT.

A word on this clonotype: The junction departs from germline at one end; a sequencing error may be responsible. The rearrangement links TRBV9 to TRBJ1-2, with D tentatively TRBD1 (6 bases). Germline loops: CDR1 SGDLS, CDR2 YYNGEE. The CDR3 is 14 amino acids. The chain's CDR3 is CASIVEQGYYGYTF. CDR3 nucleotides: TGTGCGAGCATCGTAGAACAGGGATACTATGGCTACACCTTC.

This clonotype was found once. As DNA, the CDR3 is TGTGCCAGCAGCTGCCTCTGGGACAGGGTCAATGGCTACACCTTC. Protein product: CASSCLWDRVNGYTF. V usage is TRBV4-2 and J usage is TRBJ1-2, with 9 bases aligning to TRBD1. The CDR3 is 15 residues long. Trimming took 5 bases from V and 6 from J; bases not matched to a gene: 10. Germline V gives CDR1 LGHNA, CDR2 YNFKEQ.

This clonotype appeared many times. The V gene is TRBV5-5, the J gene TRBJ2-1; 9 nucleotides agree with TRBD2. Trimming removed 4 bases from V and 3 bases from J; junction bases left unmatched: 5. Looked up from germline, CDR1 is SGHKS and CDR2 is YYEKEE (reference sequence). The CDR3 length is 15 residues. The CDR3 nucleotides are TGTGCCAGCAGCCCTCTAGCGGGGAGCTACAATGAGCAGTTCTTC. It codes for CASSPLAGSYNEQFF.

This clonotype appeared many times. This chain uses TRBV6-4 with TRBJ2-3; D is uncertain. Germline V gene sequence: CDR1 MRHNA, CDR2 SNTAGT. The CDR3 is made up of 13 amino acids. The V end was cut by 0 bases, the J end by 4 bases, with 5 bases between. DNA of the CDR3: TGTGCCAGCAGTGACTCCGAAGCAGATACGCAGTATTTT. This codes for CASSDSEADTQYF.

This clonotype turned up a few times. The genes are TRBV7-8 and TRBJ1-1; 8 positions agree with TRBD1. V dropped 5 bases and J dropped 8; count of bases not matched to a gene: 10. The CDR3 spans 14 residues. Germline lookup yields CDR1 SGHVS and CDR2 FQNEAQ. Written as DNA, the CDR3 is TGTGCCAGCAGCCCACCGGGACAGGCCGCCGAAGCTTTCTTT. Protein product: CASSPPGQAAEAFF.

This clonotype was recorded a few times. The rearrangement links TRBV6-1 to TRBJ2-7; 7 bases align to TRBD1. V shed 8 bases and J 6 bases; nucleotides not matched to a gene: 13. The germline V gene has CDR1 MNHNS and CDR2 SASEGT. The CDR3 consists of 14 residues. CDR3 nucleotide sequence: TGTGCCAGCCCAGCCGGGACAGCCGGTTCCGAGCAGTACTTC. This sequence encodes CASPAGTAGSEQYF.

The table lists this clonotype with many counts. CDR3: CSARIQDFGNTIYF. The CDR3 DNA is TGCAGTGCTAGGATACAGGACTTTGGAAACACCATATATTTT. This chain uses TRBV20-1 with TRBJ1-3; D possibly corresponds to TRBD1 (5 bases). The germline V and J ends were trimmed by 3 bases and 3 bases, with 12 bases remaining between them. The CDR3 has 14 residues. CDR1 and CDR2 from the germline V gene are DFQATT and SNEGSKA (reference sequence).